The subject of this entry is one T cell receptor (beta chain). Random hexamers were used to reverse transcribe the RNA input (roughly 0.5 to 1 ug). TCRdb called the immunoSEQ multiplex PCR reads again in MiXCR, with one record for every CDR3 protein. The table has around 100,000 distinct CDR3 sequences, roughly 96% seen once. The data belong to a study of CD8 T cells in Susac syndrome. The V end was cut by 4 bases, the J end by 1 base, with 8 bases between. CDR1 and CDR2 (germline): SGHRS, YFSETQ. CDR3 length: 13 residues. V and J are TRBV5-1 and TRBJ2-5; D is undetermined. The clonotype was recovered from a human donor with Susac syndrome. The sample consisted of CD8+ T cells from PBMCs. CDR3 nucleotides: TGCGCCAGCAGCAGGGATCCCCAAGAGACCCAGTACTTC. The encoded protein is CASSRDPQETQYF.